The text below deals with one T cell receptor beta chain. It lacks a known antigen. No clone much larger than this one lies a single base away; base qualities are absent. This sample stems from a study of blood T cell repertoires in COVID-19 (dated by TCRdb to the early 2020s). With respect to the entire study: The collaborator samples originated in the United States, Italy and Spain and spanned the acute and convalescent phases of COVID-19. The samples were drawn from two sources: the first 160 participants of the ongoing ImmuneRACE study, and 1,000 to 1,500 subjects contributed by 6 global collaborators. A de-identified subject ID, COVID-19 status, age in years and sex were almost always included in the sample metadata. Subjects who had been exposed to COVID-19, were actively infected with it, or had recovered from it provided the deeply sampled blood TCRbeta repertoires that made up the dataset. The prospective study material was composed of cDNA or gDNA derived from T cells, B-cell-depleted T cells, or PBMCs. HLA class I and class II types, where available, came from metadata supplied by the sample provider rather than from assay-based typing. The repertoires were made available in a free public database intended to serve as a resource for research on the immune response to SARS-CoV-2. Overall study outcomes, separate from this receptor: The quantity of clinical and demographic metadata differed by source and by participant and was supplied without curation.

TCRbeta CDR3 regions were amplified from genomic DNA by means of the immunoSEQ Assay, a bias-controlled multiplex PCR. As for the authors' bioinformatics: Within the assay, amplification of reference gene primers was used to estimate how many nucleated cells each sample contained. Sequence reads were collapsed and filtered to measure the absolute abundance of every unique TCRbeta CDR3 rearrangement. For each sample, productive Simpson clonality was calculated as the square root of Simpson's diversity index across productive rearrangements. Held by TCRdb, this immuneACCESS table contains in-frame sequences only and omits some clones. Under half of the omission traces to an unresolved V gene where checked; the cause of the rest is unknown. The V and J calls and clone size are taken from that table; D and trimming were inferred from the DNA. Across this sample there are 300,000 to 400,000 clones, with about 88% seen only once. The biggest ten clones account for under 3% of the sample.

For CDR1 and CDR2, the germline V gene (reference sequence) lists LGHDT and YNNKEL. Germline trimming amounts to 4 bases on V and 1 base on J, with 1 as the count of junction bases outside the gene matches. From cysteine to phenylalanine, the CDR3 is 15 amino acids long. Only the CDR3 DNA is retained, 45 bases long and in frame from the first base. Whole blood was collected in K2EDTA tubes by collaborating institutions according to the institutions' own protocols. For TCRbeta analysis, collaborator samples were shipped as frozen whole blood, as isolated PBMCs, or as DNA extracted from either sample type.

Recombination linked TRBV3-1 (or the pseudogene TRBV3-2) to TRBJ2-7; TRBD2 aligns with 13 central bases. Sequenced input: peripheral blood. The sequence was collected from a human donor in a cohort sampled during active COVID-19. The DNA sequence is given as TGTGCCAGCAGCCGGACTAGCGGGGGTTCCTACGAGCAGTACTTC. The encoded protein is CASSRTSGGSYEQYF.